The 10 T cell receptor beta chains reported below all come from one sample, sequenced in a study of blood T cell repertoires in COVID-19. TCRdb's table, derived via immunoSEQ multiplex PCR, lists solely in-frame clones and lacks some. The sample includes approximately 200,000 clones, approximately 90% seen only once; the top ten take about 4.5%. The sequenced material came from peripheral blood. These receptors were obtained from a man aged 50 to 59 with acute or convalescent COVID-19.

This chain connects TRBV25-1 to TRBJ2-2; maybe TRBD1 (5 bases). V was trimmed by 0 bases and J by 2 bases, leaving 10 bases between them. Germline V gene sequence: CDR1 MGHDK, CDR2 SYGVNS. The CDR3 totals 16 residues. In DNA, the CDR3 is TGTGCCAGCAGTGAATACCAGGGAACTAACACCGGGGAGCTGTTTTTT. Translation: CASSEYQGTNTGELFF.

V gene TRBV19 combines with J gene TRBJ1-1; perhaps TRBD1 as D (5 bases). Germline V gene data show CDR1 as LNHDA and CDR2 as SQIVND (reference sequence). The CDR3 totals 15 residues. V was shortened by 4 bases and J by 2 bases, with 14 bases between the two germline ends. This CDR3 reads CASSKVGLRNTEAFF. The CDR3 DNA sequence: TGTGCCAGTAGTAAGGTGGGGCTTCGAAACACTGAAGCTTTCTTT.

The CDR3 reads CASSKGGGAANTGELFF. CDR3 DNA sequence: TGTGCCAGCAGCAAGGGAGGAGGGGCCGCGAACACCGGGGAGCTGTTTTTT. This sequence joins TRBV7-7 and TRBJ2-2, with a tentative D call TRBD2 (6 bases). Germline V CDR1 and CDR2: SSHAT, FNYEAQ (reference sequence). V was cut by 5 bases and J by 0 bases, with 16 bases left in between. CDR3 length: 17 amino acids.

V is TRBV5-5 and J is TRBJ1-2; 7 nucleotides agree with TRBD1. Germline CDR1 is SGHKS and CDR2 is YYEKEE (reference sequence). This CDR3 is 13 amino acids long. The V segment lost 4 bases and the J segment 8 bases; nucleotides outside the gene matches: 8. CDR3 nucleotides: TGTGCCAGCAGCCCCTCATCGGACAGGGGCTACACCTTC. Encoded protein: CASSPSSDRGYTF. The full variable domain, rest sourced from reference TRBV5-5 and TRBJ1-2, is DAGVTQSPTHLIKTRGQQVTLRCSPISGHKSVSWYQQVLGQGPQFIFQYYEKEERGRGNFPDRFSARQFPNYSSELNVNALLLGDSALYLCASSPSSDRGYTFGSGTRLTVV.

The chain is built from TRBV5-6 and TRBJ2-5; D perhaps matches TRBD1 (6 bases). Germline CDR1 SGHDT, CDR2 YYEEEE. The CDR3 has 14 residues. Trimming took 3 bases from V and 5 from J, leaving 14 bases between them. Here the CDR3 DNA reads TGTGCCAGCAGCTCCCCAGGGGTGGTGGAGACCCAGTACTTC. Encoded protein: CASSSPGVVETQYF.

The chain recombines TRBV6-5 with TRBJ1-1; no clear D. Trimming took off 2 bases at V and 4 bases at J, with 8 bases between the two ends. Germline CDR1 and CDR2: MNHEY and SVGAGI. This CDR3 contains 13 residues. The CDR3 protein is CASSYGGTTEAFF. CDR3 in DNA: TGTGCCAGCAGTTACGGCGGAACCACTGAAGCTTTCTTT.

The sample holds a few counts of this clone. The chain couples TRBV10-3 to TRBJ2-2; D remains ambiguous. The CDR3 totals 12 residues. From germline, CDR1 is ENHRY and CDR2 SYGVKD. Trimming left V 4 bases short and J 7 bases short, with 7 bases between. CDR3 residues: CAISAGGGELFF. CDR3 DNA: TGTGCCATCAGTGCGGGTGGCGGGGAGCTGTTTTTT.

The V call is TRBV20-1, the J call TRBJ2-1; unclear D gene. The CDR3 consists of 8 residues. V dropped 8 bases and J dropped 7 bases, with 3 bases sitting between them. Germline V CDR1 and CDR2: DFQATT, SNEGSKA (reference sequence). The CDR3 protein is CSPNEQFF. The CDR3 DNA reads TGCAGTCCAAATGAGCAGTTCTTC.

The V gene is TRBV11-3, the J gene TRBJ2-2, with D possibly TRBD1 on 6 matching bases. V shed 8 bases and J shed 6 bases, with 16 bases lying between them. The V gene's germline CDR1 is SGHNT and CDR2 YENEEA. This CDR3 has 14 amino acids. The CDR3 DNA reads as TGTGCCAGCCGCCCGGCGAAGGGGGCCGGGGAGCTGTTTTTT. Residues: CASRPAKGAGELFF.

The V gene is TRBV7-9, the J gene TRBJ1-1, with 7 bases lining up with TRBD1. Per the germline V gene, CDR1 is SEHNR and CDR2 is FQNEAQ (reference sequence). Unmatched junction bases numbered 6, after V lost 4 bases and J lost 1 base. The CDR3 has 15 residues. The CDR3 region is CASSSGGRGNTEAFF. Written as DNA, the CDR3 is TGTGCCAGCAGCTCAGGGGGACGGGGGAACACTGAAGCTTTCTTT.